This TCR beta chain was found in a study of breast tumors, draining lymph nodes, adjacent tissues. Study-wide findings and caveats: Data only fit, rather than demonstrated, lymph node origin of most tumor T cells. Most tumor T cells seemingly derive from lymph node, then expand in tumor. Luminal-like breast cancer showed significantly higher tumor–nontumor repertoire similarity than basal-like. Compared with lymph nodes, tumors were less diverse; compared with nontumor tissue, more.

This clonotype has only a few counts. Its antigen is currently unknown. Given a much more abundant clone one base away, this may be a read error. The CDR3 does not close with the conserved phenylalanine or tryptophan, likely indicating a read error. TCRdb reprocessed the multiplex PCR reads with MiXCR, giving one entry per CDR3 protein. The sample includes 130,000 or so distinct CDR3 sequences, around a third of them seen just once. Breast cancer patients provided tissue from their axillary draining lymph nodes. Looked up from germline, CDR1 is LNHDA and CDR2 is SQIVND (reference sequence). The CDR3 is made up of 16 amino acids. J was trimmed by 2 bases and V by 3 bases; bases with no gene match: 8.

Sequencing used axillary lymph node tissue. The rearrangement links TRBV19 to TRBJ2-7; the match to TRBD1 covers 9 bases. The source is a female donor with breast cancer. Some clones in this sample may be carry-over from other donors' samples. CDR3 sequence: CASSIIFHRGPYEQYA. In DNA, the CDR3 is TGTGCCAGTAGTATCATCTTCCACAGGGGGCCCTACGAGCAGTACGCC.